This T cell receptor (beta chain) is from a study of shared clonotypes between healthy human individuals. On the study more broadly: Aged between 18 and 49, the donors were a couple of women and three men.

Researchers divided each subset's genomic DNA evenly across several immunoSEQ plates. The method was immunoSEQ multiplex PCR; TCRdb's version includes in-frame clones alone and lacks a portion of them. The sample lists tens of thousands of clones, about 65% occurring once. The V gene lost 1 base and the J gene lost 7 bases, with 7 bases spanning the gap. There are 11 residues in the CDR3. The germline V gene has CDR1 SQVTM and CDR2 ANQGSEA. General observations from the study: Naive subsets generally had larger estimated richness than memory subsets. Sequencing depth was expected to influence donor clonotype sharing.

As concerns this clone: Its antigen is unidentified.

The sequence derives from a man younger than 45 in good health. This chain uses TRBV29-1 with TRBJ1-1; D perhaps matches TRBD1 (5 bases). Sequencing was carried out using memory CD8+ T cells sorted from blood. The subset: CD45RO+ cells pooled with CCR7-negative TemRA cells. CDR3 amino acids: CSVEGQSEAFF. The CDR3 coding sequence is TGCAGCGTTGAAGGACAGAGTGAAGCTTTCTTT.